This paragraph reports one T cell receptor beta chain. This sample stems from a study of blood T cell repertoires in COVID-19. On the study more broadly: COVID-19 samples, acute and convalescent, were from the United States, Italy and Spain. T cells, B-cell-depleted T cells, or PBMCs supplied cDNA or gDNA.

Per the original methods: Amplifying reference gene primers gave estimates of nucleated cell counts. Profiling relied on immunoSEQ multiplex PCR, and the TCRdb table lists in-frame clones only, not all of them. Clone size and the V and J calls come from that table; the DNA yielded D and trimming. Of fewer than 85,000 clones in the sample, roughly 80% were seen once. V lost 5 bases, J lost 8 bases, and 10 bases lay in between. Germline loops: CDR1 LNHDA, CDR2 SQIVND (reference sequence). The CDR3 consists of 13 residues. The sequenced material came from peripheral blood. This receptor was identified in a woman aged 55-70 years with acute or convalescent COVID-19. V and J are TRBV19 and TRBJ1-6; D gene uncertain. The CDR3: CASSEGRDSPLHF. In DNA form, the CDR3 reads TGTGCCAGTAGTGAGGGTCGCGATTCACCCCTCCACTTT.